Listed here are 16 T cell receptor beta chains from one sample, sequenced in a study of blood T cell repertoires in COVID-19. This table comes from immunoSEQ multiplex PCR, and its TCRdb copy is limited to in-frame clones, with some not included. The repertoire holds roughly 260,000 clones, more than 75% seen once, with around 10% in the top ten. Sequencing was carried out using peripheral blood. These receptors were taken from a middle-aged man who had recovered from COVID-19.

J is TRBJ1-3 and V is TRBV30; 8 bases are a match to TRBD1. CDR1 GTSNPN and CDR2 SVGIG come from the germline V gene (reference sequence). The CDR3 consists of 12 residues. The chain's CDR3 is CGTGISGNTIYF. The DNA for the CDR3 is TGTGGGACAGGGATATCGGGAAACACCATATATTTT.

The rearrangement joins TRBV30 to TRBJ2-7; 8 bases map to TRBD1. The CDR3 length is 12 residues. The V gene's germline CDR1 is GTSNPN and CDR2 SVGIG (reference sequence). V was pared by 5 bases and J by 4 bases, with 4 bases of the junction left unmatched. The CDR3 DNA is TGTGCCTGGGGACAGGGTCCGTACGAGCAGTACTTC. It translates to CAWGQGPYEQYF. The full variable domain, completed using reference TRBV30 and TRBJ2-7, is SQTIHQWPATLVQPVGSPLSLECTVEGTSNPNLYWYRQAAGRGLQLLFYSVGIGQISSEVPQNLSASRPQDRQFILSSKKLLLSDSGFYLCAWGQGPYEQYFGPGTRLTVT.

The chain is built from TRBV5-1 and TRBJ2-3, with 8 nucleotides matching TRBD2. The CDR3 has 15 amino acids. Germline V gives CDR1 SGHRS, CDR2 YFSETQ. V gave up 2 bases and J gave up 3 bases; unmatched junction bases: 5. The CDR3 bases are TGCGCCAGCAGCTTCACCGGGACTAGTACAGATACGCAGTATTTT. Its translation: CASSFTGTSTDTQYF.

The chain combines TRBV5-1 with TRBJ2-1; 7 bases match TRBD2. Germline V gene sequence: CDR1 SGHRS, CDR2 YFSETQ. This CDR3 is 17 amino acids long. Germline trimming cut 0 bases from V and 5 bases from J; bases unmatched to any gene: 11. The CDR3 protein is CASSLAGASGINNEQFF. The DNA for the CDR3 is TGCGCCAGCAGCTTGGCCGGGGCGAGCGGGATCAACAATGAGCAGTTCTTC. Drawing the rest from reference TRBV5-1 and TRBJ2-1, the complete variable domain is KAGVTQTPRYLIKTRGQQVTLSCSPISGHRSVSWYQQTPGQGLQFLFEYFSETQRNKGNFPGRFSGRQFSNSRSEMNVSTLELGDSALYLCASSLAGASGINNEQFFGPGTRLTVL.

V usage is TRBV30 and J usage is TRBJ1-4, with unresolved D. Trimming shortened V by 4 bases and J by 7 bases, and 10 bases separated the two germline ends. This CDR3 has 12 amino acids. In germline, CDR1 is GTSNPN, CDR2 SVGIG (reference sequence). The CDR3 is CAWKPEGEKLFF. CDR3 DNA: TGTGCCTGGAAGCCGGAGGGTGAAAAACTGTTTTTT.

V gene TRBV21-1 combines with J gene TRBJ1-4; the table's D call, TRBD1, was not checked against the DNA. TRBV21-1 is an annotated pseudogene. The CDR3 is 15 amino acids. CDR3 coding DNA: TGTGCCAGCAGCAAAGGAGAGACAGGGCGGGAAAAACTGTTTTTT. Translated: CASSKGETGREKLFF.

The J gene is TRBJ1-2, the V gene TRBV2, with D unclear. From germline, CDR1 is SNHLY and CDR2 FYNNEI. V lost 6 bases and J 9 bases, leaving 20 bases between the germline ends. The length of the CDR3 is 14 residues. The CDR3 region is CASRRLLEGTSYTF. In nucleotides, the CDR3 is TGTGCCAGCAGAAGACTCCTGGAGGGAACGAGCTACACCTTC.

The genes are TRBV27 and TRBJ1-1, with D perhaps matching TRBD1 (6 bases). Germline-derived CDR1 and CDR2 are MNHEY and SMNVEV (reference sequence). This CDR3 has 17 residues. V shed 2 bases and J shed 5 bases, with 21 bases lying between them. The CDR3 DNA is TGTGCCAGCAGTTTAAGGGGACACGTAAACTTCGGGACTGAAGCTTTCTTT. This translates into CASSLRGHVNFGTEAFF.

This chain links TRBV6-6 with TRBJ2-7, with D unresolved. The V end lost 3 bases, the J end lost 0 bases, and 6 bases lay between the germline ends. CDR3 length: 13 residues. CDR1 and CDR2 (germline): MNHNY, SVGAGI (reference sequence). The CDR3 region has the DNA TGTGCCAGCAGTTATTCCGGCTCCTACGAGCAGTACTTC. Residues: CASSYSGSYEQYF.

The CDR3 DNA is TGTGCCAGCAGCTTTAGCGGGAGGGTCACTGAGCAGTTCTTC. This sequence encodes CASSFSGRVTEQFF. The rearrangement uses TRBV5-6 and TRBJ2-1; TRBD2 matches 11 bases. V lost 2 bases to trimming and J lost 9 bases; unmatched junction nucleotides: 4. CDR1 SGHDT and CDR2 YYEEEE come from the germline V gene. This CDR3 is 14 amino acids long.

CDR3 nucleotide sequence: TGTGCCAGCAGTTTCGCGACAGAAAGTCCTGAAGCTTTCTTT. Its translation: CASSFATESPEAFF. The chain has TRBV6-7 and TRBJ1-1, with D possibly TRBD1 on 5 matching bases. TRBV6-7 counts as an open reading frame of uncertain function. V was cut by 4 bases and J by 6 bases, with 15 bases left in between. This CDR3 contains 14 residues.

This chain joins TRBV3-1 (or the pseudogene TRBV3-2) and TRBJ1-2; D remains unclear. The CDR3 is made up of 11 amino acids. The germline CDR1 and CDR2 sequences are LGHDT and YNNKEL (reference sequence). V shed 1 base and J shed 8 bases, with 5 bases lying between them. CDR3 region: CASSQGGGYTF. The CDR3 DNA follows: TGTGCCAGCAGCCAAGGAGGGGGCTACACCTTC.

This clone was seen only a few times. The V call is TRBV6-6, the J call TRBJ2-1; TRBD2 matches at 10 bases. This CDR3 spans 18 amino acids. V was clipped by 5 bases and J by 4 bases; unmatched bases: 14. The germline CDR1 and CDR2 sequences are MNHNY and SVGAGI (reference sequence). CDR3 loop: CASSPTTSGPTLYNEQFF. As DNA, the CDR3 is TGTGCCAGCAGTCCCACGACTAGCGGGCCAACCTTGTACAATGAGCAGTTCTTC.

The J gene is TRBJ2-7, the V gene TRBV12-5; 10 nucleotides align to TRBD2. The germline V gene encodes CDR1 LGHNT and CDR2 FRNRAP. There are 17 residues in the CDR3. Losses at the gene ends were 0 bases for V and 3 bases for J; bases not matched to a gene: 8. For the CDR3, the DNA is TGTGCTAGTGGTTTGGTAACCCAACTAGCGGGGAGCTACGAGCAGTACTTC. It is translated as CASGLVTQLAGSYEQYF.

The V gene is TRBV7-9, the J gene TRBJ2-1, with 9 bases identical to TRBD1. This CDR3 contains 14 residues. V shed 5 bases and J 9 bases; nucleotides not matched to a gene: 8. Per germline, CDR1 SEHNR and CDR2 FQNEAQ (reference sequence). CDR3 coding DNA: TGTGCCAGCAGCCGGGACAGGGTTCCCCGTGAGCAGTTCTTC. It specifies CASSRDRVPREQFF.

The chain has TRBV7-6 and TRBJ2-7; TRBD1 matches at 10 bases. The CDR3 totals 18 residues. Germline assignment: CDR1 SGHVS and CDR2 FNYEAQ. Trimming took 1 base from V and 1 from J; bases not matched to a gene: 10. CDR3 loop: CASSLGTGQGTASYEQYF. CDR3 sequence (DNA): TGTGCCAGCAGCTTAGGCACGGGACAGGGGACTGCATCCTACGAGCAGTACTTC.